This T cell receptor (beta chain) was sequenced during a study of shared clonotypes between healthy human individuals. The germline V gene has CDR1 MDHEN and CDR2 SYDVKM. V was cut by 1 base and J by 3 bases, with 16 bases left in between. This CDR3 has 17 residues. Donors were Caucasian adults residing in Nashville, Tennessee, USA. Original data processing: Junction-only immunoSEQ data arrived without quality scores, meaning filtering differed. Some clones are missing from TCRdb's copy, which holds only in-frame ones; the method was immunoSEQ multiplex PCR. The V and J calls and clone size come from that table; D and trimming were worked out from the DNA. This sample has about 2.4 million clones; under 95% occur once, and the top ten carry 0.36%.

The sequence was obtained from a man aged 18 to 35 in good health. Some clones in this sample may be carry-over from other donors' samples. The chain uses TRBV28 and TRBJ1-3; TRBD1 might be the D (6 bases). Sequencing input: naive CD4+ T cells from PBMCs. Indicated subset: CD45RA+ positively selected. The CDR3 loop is CASSLSLFRGLGNTIYF. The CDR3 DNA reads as TGTGCCAGCAGTTTATCCCTCTTCCGGGGGCTTGGAAACACCATATATTTT.